This TCR beta chain was sequenced for a study of cytomegalovirus exposure and HLA in healthy donors. Study observations and caveats: TCR clusters originating in the first cohort tended to co-occur in the roughly 110 validation repertoires, according to a later analysis. Cytomegalovirus association was listed for under 200 TCR beta chains. Most TCR sequences were rare, but some public TCRs occurred in many donors.

The CDR3 runs to 13 residues. V dropped 7 bases and J dropped 4 bases, with 11 bases sitting between them. The germline gives CDR1 SGHTA, CDR2 FQGNSA. On this clone: The antigen remains undetermined.

Data came from immunoSEQ multiplex PCR; TCRdb stores just in-frame clones and leaves some out. The sample lists 100,000 or so clones; around 86% were seen once. The chain uses TRBV7-2 and TRBJ1-5; D might be TRBD1 (5 bases). The clonotype originates from a woman younger than 30 in good health and CMV-seropositive. Sequenced input: PBMCs. CDR3 in amino acids: CASTRGRNQPQHF. The CDR3 DNA sequence: TGTGCCAGCACAAGGGGCAGGAATCAGCCCCAGCATTTT.